The 24 T cell receptor beta chains below were found in one sample sequenced in a study of cytomegalovirus exposure and HLA in healthy donors. The primer mix had 60 Vbeta and 13 Jbeta primers. Sequencing used immunoSEQ multiplex PCR; TCRdb keeps in-frame clones, though not all of them. The sample holds around 110,000 clones, roughly three fifths seen once. The sample consisted of PBMCs. All receptors come from a woman in her thirties or forties in good health and CMV-seropositive.

This clone was seen only once. The CDR3 here is CASSPERPGDTQYF. CDR3 sequence (DNA): TGTGCCAGCTCACCAGAGCGGCCGGGGGATACGCAGTATTTT. The genes are TRBV18 and TRBJ2-3; perhaps TRBD2 as D (5 bases). Germline V CDR1 and CDR2: KGHSH, LQKENI. With 2 bases removed from V and 6 bases from J, the gap between germline ends came to 12 bases. This CDR3 has 14 amino acids. Full variable domain (missing parts from reference TRBV18 and TRBJ2-3): NAGVMQNPRHLVRRRGQEARLRCSPMKGHSHVYWYRQLPEEGLKFMVYLQKENIIDESGMPKERFSAEFPKEGPSILRIQQVVRGDSAAYFCASSPERPGDTQYFGPGTRLTVL.

The V and J genes are TRBV19 and TRBJ1-1; D not certain. This CDR3 comprises 12 residues. Germline CDR1 and CDR2: LNHDA and SQIVND (reference sequence). V was cut by 1 base and J by 6 bases, with 6 bases left in between. DNA of the CDR3: TGTGCCAGTAGTATAGGGGCAGCTGAAGCTTTCTTT. Translation gives CASSIGAAEAFF.

This clone has just a few counts. The gene calls are TRBV25-1 and TRBJ2-7; 7 nucleotides line up with TRBD1. Trimming at V came to 5 bases and at J to 9 bases, leaving 4 bases not matched to a gene. The CDR3 covers 11 residues. The germline CDR1 and CDR2 sequences are MGHDK and SYGVNS. CDR3: CASSSGTAQYF. CDR3 bases: TGTGCCAGCAGTTCCGGGACAGCGCAGTACTTC.

This chain joins TRBV29-1 and TRBJ1-2; 9 bases line up with TRBD1. Germline CDR1 reads SQVTM; CDR2 reads ANQGSEA. The J segment lost 2 bases and the V segment lost 5 bases, leaving 3 bases of the junction unmatched. The CDR3 spans 13 residues. CDR3 sequence reads: CSVTGGINYGYTF. In DNA form, the CDR3 reads TGCAGCGTTACAGGGGGCATCAACTATGGCTACACCTTC.

This chain links TRBV5-4 with TRBJ1-2; the match to TRBD1 covers 8 bases. Losses at the gene ends were 4 bases for V and 5 bases for J; bases not matched to a gene: 7. Germline-derived CDR1 and CDR2 are SGHNT and YYREEE (reference sequence). The CDR3 sequence is 14 residues long. This CDR3 is CASSGQGLRYGYTF. CDR3 sequence (DNA): TGTGCCAGCAGCGGACAGGGTCTTCGGTATGGCTACACCTTC.

This chain links TRBV5-6 with TRBJ2-1; TRBD2 agrees at 15 bases. Germline trimming cut 5 bases from V and 10 bases from J; bases unmatched to any gene: 10. In germline, CDR1 is SGHDT, CDR2 YYEEEE. The CDR3 extends over 16 amino acids. This CDR3 reads CASRFLGLAGGPEQFF. The CDR3 DNA reads TGTGCCAGCAGGTTCCTCGGACTAGCGGGAGGGCCCGAGCAGTTCTTC. Using reference TRBV5-6 and TRBJ2-1 for the parts outside the CDR3, the full variable domain is DAGVTQSPTHLIKTRGQQVTLRCSPKSGHDTVSWYQQALGQGPQFIFQYYEEEERQRGNFPDRFSGHQFPNYSSELNVNALLLGDSALYLCASRFLGLAGGPEQFFGPGTRLTVL.

The chain has TRBV27 and TRBJ2-3; D not resolved. The CDR3 length is 17 residues. CDR1 and CDR2 from the germline V gene are MNHEY and SMNVEV (reference sequence). V lost 3 bases to trimming and J lost 1 base, with 17 bases between them. This CDR3 reads CASSLGRRLWGTDTQYF. DNA of the CDR3: TGTGCCAGCAGTTTGGGCAGAAGGTTGTGGGGCACAGATACGCAGTATTTT.

The CDR3, as DNA: TGTGCCAGCAGCTCCCTAACCGTCCGACAGGGGACCTCCTACGAGCAGTACTTC. It encodes CASSSLTVRQGTSYEQYF. This sequence joins TRBV11-2 and TRBJ2-7; 8 nucleotides match TRBD1. Germline V gene lookup returns CDR1 SGHAT and CDR2 FQNNGV. Germline trimming cut 4 bases from V and 0 bases from J; bases unmatched to any gene: 14. This CDR3 is 18 amino acids long.

The chain uses TRBV27 and TRBJ2-7; TRBD2 matches at 12 bases. The CDR3 extends over 16 amino acids. Germline loops: CDR1 MNHEY, CDR2 SMNVEV (reference sequence). The V and J ends lost 7 bases and 7 bases, in that order; junction bases with no gene match: 14. The CDR3: CASTLTSGGTFREQYF. The CDR3 DNA reads as TGTGCCAGCACACTGACTAGCGGGGGTACTTTTCGGGAGCAGTACTTC.

This clone turned up a few times. The V call is TRBV7-8, the J call TRBJ1-4, with D unclear. V was clipped by 5 bases and J by 0 bases, with 7 bases between them. Germline CDR1 is SGHVS and CDR2 is FQNEAQ. The CDR3 contains 14 residues. The DNA of the CDR3 is TGTGCCAGCAGCCTCGGGGCAACTAATGAAAAACTGTTTTTT. Translating it yields CASSLGATNEKLFF. The full variable domain, its missing parts supplied by reference TRBV7-8 and TRBJ1-4, is GAGVSQSPRYKVAKRGQDVALRCDPISGHVSLFWYQQALGQGPEFLTYFQNEAQLDKSGLPSDRFFAERPEGSVSTLKIQRTQQEDSAVYLCASSLGATNEKLFFGSGTQLSVL.

The chain recombines TRBV28 with TRBJ1-1; D is uncertain. Trimming cost V 4 bases and J 1 base, with 13 bases left between them. Germline CDR1 reads MDHEN; CDR2 reads SYDVKM. The CDR3 loop spans 15 amino acids. The CDR3 sequence: CASSSAGVGNTEAFF. For the CDR3, the DNA is TGTGCCAGCAGTTCGGCGGGAGTCGGGAACACTGAAGCTTTCTTT.

The chain recombines TRBV7-8 with TRBJ2-1; D possibly corresponds to TRBD1 (6 bases). From germline, CDR1 is SGHVS and CDR2 FQNEAQ. The CDR3 consists of 15 residues. Trimming took 1 base from V and 7 from J, leaving 14 bases between them. The CDR3 DNA sequence: TGTGCCAGCAGCTTAGTGTCACAGGGCAGGAATGAGCAGTTCTTC. It codes for CASSLVSQGRNEQFF.

The chain uses TRBV7-2 and TRBJ2-7, with D maybe TRBD2 (6 bases). The CDR3 is 15 residues long. V lost 4 bases, J lost 2 bases, and 15 bases lay in between. Germline CDR1 SGHTA, CDR2 FQGNSA. The CDR3 sequence: CASSSRAPGAYEQYF. The DNA of the CDR3 is TGTGCCAGCAGCTCTCGAGCGCCGGGAGCCTACGAGCAGTACTTC.

V usage is TRBV4-2 and J usage is TRBJ1-2; 7 bases map to TRBD1. With 4 bases clipped from V and 6 bases from J, the junction kept 5 bases outside the gene matches. CDR1 and CDR2 (germline): LGHNA, YNFKEQ. The CDR3 runs 13 residues. The CDR3 region is CASSPDRDDGYTF. The CDR3 DNA sequence: TGTGCCAGCAGCCCTGACAGGGATGATGGCTACACCTTC.

The chain links TRBV6-6 to TRBJ2-6; D remains ambiguous. There are 15 residues in the CDR3. V lost 2 bases and J 4 bases, leaving 9 bases between the germline ends. The germline CDR1 and CDR2 sequences are MNHNY and SVGAGI (reference sequence). In DNA form, the CDR3 reads TGTGCCAGCAGTTACCAAGCGAGCGGGGCCAACGTCCTGACTTTC. This encodes CASSYQASGANVLTF.

The chain combines TRBV28 with TRBJ2-2, with TRBD1 identical over 7 bases. J gave up 1 base and V 1 base, and 3 bases lay outside the gene matches. The CDR3 extends over 16 amino acids. Germline V lookup: CDR1 MDHEN, CDR2 SYDVKM. CDR3: CASSLFGTENTGELFF. The CDR3 DNA follows: TGTGCCAGCAGTTTATTCGGGACAGAGAACACCGGGGAGCTGTTTTTT.

This clone appeared a few times. Other DNA sequences in this specimen translate into the identical CDR3. The chain couples TRBV19 to TRBJ1-1; 8 bases are shared with TRBD1. The CDR3 totals 13 residues. From germline, CDR1 is LNHDA and CDR2 SQIVND (reference sequence). J gave up 4 bases and V 3 bases, and 1 base lay outside the gene matches. The CDR3 region is CASSITGGTEAFF. The CDR3 nucleotides are TGTGCCAGTAGTATTACAGGGGGCACTGAAGCTTTCTTT.

The chain uses TRBV7-2 and TRBJ1-2; a weak D match, TRBD1 (5 bases). From germline, CDR1 is SGHTA and CDR2 FQGNSA. V gave up 4 bases and J gave up 2 bases, with 8 bases separating them. CDR3 length: 13 residues. DNA of the CDR3: TGTGCCAGCAGCTCCGGGGGAAACTATGGCTACACCTTC. It is translated as CASSSGGNYGYTF.

The rearrangement uses TRBV2 and TRBJ2-5; D perhaps matches TRBD1 (6 bases). The V gene's germline CDR1 is SNHLY and CDR2 FYNNEI. Between the trimmed V and J ends, which lost 3 bases and 4 bases, there was a span of 9 bases. The CDR3 totals 13 residues. As DNA, the CDR3 is TGTGCCAGCAGTGATGTACAGGGAGAGACCCAGTACTTC. Translation: CASSDVQGETQYF. The full variable domain, its missing parts supplied by reference TRBV2 and TRBJ2-5, is EPEVTQTPSHQVTQMGQEVILRCVPISNHLYFYWYRQILGQKVEFLVSFYNNEISEKSEIFDDQFSVERPDGSNFTLKIRSTKLEDSAMYFCASSDVQGETQYFGPGTRLLVL.

In DNA form, the CDR3 reads TGTGCCAGTAGTTCGGGACAGGCTTTCGAGACCCAGTACTTC. It encodes CASSSGQAFETQYF. This rearrangement joins TRBV19 to TRBJ2-5; 8 bases align to TRBD1. Germline V lookup: CDR1 LNHDA, CDR2 SQIVND (reference sequence). This CDR3 has 14 residues. V dropped 5 bases and J dropped 5; count of bases not matched to a gene: 7.

The chain has TRBV6-1 and TRBJ2-5; D gene uncertain. There are 13 residues in the CDR3. Between the trimmed V and J ends, which lost 3 bases and 2 bases, there was a span of 7 bases. CDR1 and CDR2 (germline): MNHNS, SASEGT. The CDR3: CASSDHQQETQYF. The CDR3 DNA reads TGTGCCAGCAGTGATCACCAGCAAGAGACCCAGTACTTC.

J is TRBJ1-3 and V is TRBV5-1; the D is unclear. The V end lost 0 bases, the J end lost 2 bases, and 12 bases lay between the germline ends. This CDR3 comprises 16 residues. The germline gives CDR1 SGHRS, CDR2 YFSETQ. In DNA form, the CDR3 reads TGCGCCAGCAGCTTGGGTGGCAGCGCGACTGGAAACACCATATATTTT. Translating it yields CASSLGGSATGNTIYF.

The chain links TRBV5-4 to TRBJ1-2; D unclear. The CDR3 spans 16 residues. The germline V and J ends were trimmed by 0 bases and 2 bases, with 14 bases remaining between them. CDR1 and CDR2 (germline): SGHNT, YYREEE (reference sequence). CDR3 protein: CASSLGRRALNYGYTF. In DNA form, the CDR3 reads TGTGCCAGCAGCTTGGGAAGGCGGGCGTTGAACTATGGCTACACCTTC.

This clone was detected only a few times. As DNA, the CDR3 is TGTGCCAGCAGCCAAGCAGGGGGCGCCGAGCAGTACTTC. Translation: CASSQAGGAEQYF. The genes are TRBV11-2 and TRBJ2-7; TRBD1 aligns across 8 bases. With 5 bases clipped from V and 6 bases from J, the junction kept 6 bases outside the gene matches. Germline CDR1 is SGHAT and CDR2 is FQNNGV. The length of the CDR3 is 13 residues.